Detailed here is one TCR beta chain. These data are taken from a study of CD8 T cells in Susac syndrome. The ends lost 5 bases at V and 5 bases at J; junction bases unmatched: 2. Germline V CDR1 and CDR2: DFQATT, SNEGSKA (reference sequence). CDR3 length: 12 amino acids. A quantity of roughly 0.5 to 1 ug RNA underwent reverse transcription using random hexamers. A single record per CDR3 protein comes from TCRdb applying MiXCR to the immunoSEQ multiplex PCR reads. This sample yields approximately 200,000 distinct CDR3 sequences, of which approximately 96% are seen a single time; approximately 0.09% belongs to the top ten.

This receptor was identified in a human donor with multiple sclerosis. The sequenced sample was CD4+ T cells from PBMCs. The J gene is TRBJ2-3, the V gene TRBV20-1, with 9 positions matching TRBD2. CDR3 loop: CSALTSGDTQYF. CDR3 coding DNA: TGCAGTGCTCTGACTAGCGGAGATACGCAGTATTTT.